This T cell receptor beta chain comes out of a study of T cells after yellow fever vaccination. MiXCR, applied by TCRdb to the 5' RACE reads, yields one record per CDR3 protein. The sample includes 300,000 to 450,000 distinct CDR3 sequences, 6.2% seen only once; the top ten take 14% to 15%. There are a few counts of this clonotype. This TCR derives from a man aged 25 to 45 who received the YFV17D yellow fever vaccine. The specimen was PBMCs, collected 5 days after the yellow fever booster vaccination.

The CDR3 loop is CASSLVGQKKETQYF. DNA of the CDR3: TGTGCCAGCAGTTTAGTAGGACAGAAAAAAGAGACCCAGTACTTC. This chain links TRBV27 with TRBJ2-5; weak D call: TRBD1 (6 bases). V lost 2 bases, J lost 3 bases, and 13 bases lay in between. CDR1 MNHEY and CDR2 SMNVEV come from the germline V gene (reference sequence). The length of the CDR3 is 15 residues.